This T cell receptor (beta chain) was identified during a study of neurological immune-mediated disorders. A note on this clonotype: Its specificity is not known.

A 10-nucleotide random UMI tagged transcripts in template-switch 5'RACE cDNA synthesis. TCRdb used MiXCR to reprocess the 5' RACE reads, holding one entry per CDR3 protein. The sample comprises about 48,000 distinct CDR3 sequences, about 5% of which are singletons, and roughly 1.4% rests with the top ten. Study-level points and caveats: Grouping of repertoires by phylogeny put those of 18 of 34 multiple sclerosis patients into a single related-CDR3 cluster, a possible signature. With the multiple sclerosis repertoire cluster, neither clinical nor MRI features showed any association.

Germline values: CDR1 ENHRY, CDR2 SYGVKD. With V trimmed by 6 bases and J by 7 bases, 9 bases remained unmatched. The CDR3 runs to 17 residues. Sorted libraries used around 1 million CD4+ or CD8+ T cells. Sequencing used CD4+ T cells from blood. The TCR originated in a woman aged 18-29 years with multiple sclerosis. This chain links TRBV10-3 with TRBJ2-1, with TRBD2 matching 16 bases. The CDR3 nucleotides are TGTGCCATCAGGGACGGGACTAGCGGGGGGGCTGGTAATGAGCAGTTCTTC. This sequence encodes CAIRDGTSGGAGNEQFF.